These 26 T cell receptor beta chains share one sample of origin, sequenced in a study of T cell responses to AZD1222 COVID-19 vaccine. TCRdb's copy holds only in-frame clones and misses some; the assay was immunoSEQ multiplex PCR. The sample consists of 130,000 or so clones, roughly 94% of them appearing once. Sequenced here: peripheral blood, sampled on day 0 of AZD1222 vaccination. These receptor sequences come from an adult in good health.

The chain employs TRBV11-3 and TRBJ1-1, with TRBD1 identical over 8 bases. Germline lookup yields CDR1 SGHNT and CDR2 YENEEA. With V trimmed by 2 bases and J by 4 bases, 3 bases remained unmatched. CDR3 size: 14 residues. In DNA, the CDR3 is TGTGCCAGCAGCTTATCAGGACAGGGCACTGAAGCTTTCTTT. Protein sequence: CASSLSGQGTEAFF.

The CDR3 loop is CASRQGLAGGRYEQYF. In DNA, the CDR3 is TGCGCCAGCAGGCAAGGGCTAGCGGGAGGGCGGTACGAGCAGTACTTC. This chain links TRBV10-1 with TRBJ2-7; TRBD2 aligns across 12 bases. CDR1 and CDR2 from the germline V gene are WNHNN and SYGVQD (reference sequence). V lost 6 bases and J lost 4; bases outside the gene matches: 10. This CDR3 spans 16 amino acids.

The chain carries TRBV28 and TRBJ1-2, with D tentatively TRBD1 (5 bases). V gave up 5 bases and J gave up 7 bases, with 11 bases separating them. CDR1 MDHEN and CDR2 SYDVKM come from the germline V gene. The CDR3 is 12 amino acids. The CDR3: CASSPGYPGYTF. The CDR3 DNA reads TGTGCCAGCAGTCCAGGGTACCCTGGCTACACCTTC.

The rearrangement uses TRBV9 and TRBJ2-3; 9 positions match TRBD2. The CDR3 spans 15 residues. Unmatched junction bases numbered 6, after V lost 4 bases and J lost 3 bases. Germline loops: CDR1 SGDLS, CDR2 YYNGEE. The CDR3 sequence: CASSRGLARTDTQYF. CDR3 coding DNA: TGTGCCAGCAGCAGAGGACTAGCGCGGACAGATACGCAGTATTTT.

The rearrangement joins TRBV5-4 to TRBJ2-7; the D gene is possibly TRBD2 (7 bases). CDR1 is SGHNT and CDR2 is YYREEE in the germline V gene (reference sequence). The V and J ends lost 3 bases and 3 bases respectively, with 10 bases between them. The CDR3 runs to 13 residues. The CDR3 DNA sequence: TGTGCCAGCAGCTGGGGGGGCAACTACGAGCAGTACTTC. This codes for CASSWGGNYEQYF.

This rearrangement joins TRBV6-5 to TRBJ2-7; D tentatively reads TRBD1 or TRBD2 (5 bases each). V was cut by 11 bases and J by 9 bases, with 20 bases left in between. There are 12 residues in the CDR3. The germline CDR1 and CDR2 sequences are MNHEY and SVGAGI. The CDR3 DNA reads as TGTGCCGTCTTGGGGGATCGTAGGGGGCAGTACTTC. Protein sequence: CAVLGDRRGQYF.

DNA for the CDR3: TGCAGTGCCGGGGGTCGGGGCGCTTTCTTT. Protein product: CSAGGRGAFF. J is TRBJ1-1 and V is TRBV20-1; perhaps TRBD1 as D (5 bases). V lost 6 bases and J 11 bases, leaving 13 bases between the germline ends. Per germline, CDR1 DFQATT and CDR2 SNEGSKA (reference sequence). The CDR3 covers 10 residues.

CDR3 nucleotides: TGTGCCTGGAGGCCAGGGCCCCGATGGGACCAGACCTACGAGCAGTACTTC. This gives the protein CAWRPGPRWDQTYEQYF. The chain combines TRBV30 with TRBJ2-7; D could derive from TRBD1 or TRBD2 (5 bases each). Germline V lookup: CDR1 GTSNPN, CDR2 SVGIG (reference sequence). V was clipped by 3 bases and J by 2 bases, with 23 bases between them. This CDR3 region has 17 residues.

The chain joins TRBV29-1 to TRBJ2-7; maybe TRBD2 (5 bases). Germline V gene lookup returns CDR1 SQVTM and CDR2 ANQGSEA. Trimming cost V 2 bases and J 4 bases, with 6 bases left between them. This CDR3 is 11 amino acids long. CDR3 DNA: TGCAGCGTTGAATCGGGGTACGAGCAGTACTTC. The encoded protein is CSVESGYEQYF.

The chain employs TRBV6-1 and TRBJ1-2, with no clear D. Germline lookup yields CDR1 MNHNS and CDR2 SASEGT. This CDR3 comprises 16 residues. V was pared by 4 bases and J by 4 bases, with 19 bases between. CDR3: CASSADLGRLFYGYTF. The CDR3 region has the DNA TGTGCCAGCAGTGCAGACTTAGGACGGCTCTTCTATGGCTACACCTTC.

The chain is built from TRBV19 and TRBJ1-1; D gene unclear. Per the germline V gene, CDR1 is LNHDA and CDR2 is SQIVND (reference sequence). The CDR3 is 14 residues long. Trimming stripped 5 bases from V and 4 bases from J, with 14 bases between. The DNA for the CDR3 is TGTGCCAGTAGTCCCCGTCACTCCGGCACTGAAGCTTTCTTT. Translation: CASSPRHSGTEAFF.

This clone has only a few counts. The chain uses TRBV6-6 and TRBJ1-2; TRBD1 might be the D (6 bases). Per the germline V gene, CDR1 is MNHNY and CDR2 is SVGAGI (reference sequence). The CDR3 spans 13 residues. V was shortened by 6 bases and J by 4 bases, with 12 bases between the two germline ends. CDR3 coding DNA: TGTGCCAGCAGCCCCGGACAGCTCTATGGCTACACCTTC. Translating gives CASSPGQLYGYTF.

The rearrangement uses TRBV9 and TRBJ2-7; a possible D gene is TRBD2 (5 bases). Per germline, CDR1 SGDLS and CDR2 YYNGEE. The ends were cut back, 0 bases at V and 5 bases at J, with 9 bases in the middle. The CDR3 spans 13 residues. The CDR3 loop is CASSVGWRDEQYF. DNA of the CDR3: TGTGCCAGCAGCGTAGGTTGGCGGGACGAGCAGTACTTC.

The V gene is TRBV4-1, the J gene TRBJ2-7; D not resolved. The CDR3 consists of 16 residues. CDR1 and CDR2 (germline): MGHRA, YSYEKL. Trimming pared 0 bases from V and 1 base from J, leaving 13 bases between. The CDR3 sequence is CASSQEWSVSSYEQYF. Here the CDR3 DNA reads TGCGCCAGCAGCCAAGAGTGGAGTGTATCTTCCTACGAGCAGTACTTC.

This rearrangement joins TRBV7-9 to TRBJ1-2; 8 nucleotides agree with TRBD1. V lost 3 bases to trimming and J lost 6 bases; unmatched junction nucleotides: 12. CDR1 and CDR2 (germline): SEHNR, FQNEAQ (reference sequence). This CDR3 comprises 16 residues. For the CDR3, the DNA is TGTGCCAGCAGCTTTGGACTTCCCGGACAGGGCAATGGCTACACCTTC. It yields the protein CASSFGLPGQGNGYTF.

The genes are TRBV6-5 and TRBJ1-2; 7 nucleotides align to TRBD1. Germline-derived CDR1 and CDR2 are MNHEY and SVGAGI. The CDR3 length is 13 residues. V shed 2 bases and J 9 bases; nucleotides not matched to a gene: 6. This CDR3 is CASSYRQGRSYTF. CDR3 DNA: TGTGCCAGCAGTTACAGACAGGGTAGGAGCTACACCTTC.

The chain's CDR3 is CSVESRGDDSYEQYF. The CDR3 DNA is TGCAGCGTTGAATCTAGGGGGGACGATTCCTACGAGCAGTACTTC. This chain links TRBV29-1 with TRBJ2-7; D tentatively fits TRBD1 or TRBD2 (6 bases each). V was shortened by 2 bases and J by 1 base, with 15 bases between the two germline ends. Germline assignment: CDR1 SQVTM and CDR2 ANQGSEA. The CDR3 spans 15 residues.

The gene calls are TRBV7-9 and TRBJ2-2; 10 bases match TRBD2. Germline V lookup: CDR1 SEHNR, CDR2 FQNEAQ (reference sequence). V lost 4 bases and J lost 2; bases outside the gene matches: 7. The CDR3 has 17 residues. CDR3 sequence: CASSYRTSGGNTGELFF. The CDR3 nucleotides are TGTGCCAGCAGCTATAGGACTAGCGGAGGCAACACCGGGGAGCTGTTTTTT.

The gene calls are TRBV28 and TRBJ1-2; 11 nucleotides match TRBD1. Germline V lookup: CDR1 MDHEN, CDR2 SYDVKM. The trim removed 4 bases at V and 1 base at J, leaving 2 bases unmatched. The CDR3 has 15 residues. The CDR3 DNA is TGTGCCAGCAGTTCGGGACAGGGGGATAACTATGGCTACACCTTC. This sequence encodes CASSSGQGDNYGYTF.

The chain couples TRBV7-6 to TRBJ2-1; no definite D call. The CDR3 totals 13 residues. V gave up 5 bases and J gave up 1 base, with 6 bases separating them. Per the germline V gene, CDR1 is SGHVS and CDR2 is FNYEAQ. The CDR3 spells CASSPQSYNEQFF. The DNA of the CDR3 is TGTGCCAGCAGCCCCCAGTCCTACAATGAGCAGTTCTTC.

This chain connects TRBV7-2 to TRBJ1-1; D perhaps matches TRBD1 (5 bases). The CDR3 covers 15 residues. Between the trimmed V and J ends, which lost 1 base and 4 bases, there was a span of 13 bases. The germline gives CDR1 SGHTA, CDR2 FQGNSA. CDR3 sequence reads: CASSLGGMGGTEAFF. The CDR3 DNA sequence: TGTGCCAGCAGCTTAGGAGGGATGGGGGGCACTGAAGCTTTCTTT.

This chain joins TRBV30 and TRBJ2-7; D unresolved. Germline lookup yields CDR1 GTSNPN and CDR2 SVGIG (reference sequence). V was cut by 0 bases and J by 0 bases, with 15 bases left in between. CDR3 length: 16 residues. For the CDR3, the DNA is TGTGCCTGGAGTGTACGAGTTACGGTTCACTCCTACGAGCAGTACTTC. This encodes CAWSVRVTVHSYEQYF.

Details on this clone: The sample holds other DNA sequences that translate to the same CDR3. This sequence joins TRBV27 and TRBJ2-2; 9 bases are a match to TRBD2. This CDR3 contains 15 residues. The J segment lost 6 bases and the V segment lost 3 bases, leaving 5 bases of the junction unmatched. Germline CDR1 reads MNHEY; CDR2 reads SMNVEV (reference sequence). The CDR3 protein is CASSFRREGAGELFF. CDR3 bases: TGTGCCAGCAGTTTTCGGCGGGAGGGGGCCGGGGAGCTGTTTTTT.

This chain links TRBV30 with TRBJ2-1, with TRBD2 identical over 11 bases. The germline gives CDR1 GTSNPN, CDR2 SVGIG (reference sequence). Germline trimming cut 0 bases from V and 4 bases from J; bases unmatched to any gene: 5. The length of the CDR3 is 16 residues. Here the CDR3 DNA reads TGTGCCTGGAGTGTACGGCTAGCGGGGGGTTACAATGAGCAGTTCTTC. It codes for CAWSVRLAGGYNEQFF.

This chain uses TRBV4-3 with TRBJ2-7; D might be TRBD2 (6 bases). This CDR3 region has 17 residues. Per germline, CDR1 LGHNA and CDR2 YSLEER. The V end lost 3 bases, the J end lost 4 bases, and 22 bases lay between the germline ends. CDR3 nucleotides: TGCGCCAGCAGCCACACAGGAGTGGGGCGGGAAAGTTACGAGCAGTACTTC. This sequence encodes CASSHTGVGRESYEQYF.

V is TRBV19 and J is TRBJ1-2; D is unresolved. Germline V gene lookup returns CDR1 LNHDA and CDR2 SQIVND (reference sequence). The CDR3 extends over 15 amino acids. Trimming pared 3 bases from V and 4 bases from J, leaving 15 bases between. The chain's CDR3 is CASSIGDTLGYGYTF. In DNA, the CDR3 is TGTGCCAGTAGTATTGGAGACACTCTGGGCTATGGCTACACCTTC.